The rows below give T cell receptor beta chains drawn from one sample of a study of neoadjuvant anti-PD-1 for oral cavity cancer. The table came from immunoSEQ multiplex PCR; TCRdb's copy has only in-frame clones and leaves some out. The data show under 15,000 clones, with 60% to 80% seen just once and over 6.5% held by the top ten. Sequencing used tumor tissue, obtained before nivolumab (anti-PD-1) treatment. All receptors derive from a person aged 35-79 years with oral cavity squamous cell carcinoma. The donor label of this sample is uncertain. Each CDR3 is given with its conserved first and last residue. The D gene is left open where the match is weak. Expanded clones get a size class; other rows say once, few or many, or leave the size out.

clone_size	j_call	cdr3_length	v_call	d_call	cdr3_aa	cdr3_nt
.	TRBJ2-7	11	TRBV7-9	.	CASSSGSQQYF	TGTGCCAGCAGCTCTGGGTCACAGCAGTACTTC
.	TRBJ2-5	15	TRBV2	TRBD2	CASSVGLAGSGTQYF	TGTGCCAGCAGTGTAGGACTAGCGGGCTCGGGGACCCAGTACTTC
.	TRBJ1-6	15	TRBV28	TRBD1	CASSFNRGLGSPLHF	TGTGCCAGCAGTTTCAACAGGGGTCTTGGCTCACCCCTCCACTTT
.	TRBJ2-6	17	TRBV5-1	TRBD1	CASSWGQIGTGANVLTF	TGCGCCAGCAGCTGGGGACAGATCGGGACTGGGGCCAACGTCCTGACTTTC
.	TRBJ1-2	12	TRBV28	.	CASLPGQYGYTF	TGTGCCAGTTTACCCGGGCAGTATGGCTACACCTTC
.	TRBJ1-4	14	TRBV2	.	CASNEDATNEKLFF	TGTGCCAGCAACGAAGACGCAACTAATGAAAAACTGTTTTTT
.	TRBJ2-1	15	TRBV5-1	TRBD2	CASSLRAGPYNEQFF	TGCGCCAGCAGCTTGAGAGCGGGACCATACAATGAGCAGTTCTTC
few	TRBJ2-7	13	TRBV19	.	CASSGLSSYEQYF	TGTGCCAGTAGCGGACTGAGCTCCTACGAGCAGTACTTC
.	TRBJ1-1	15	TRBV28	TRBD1	CASSLGGTGRAEAFF	TGTGCCAGCAGTTTAGGGGGGACAGGGAGAGCTGAAGCTTTCTTT
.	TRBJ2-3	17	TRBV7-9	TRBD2	CASSLRGLAYLTDTQYF	TGTGCCAGCAGCCTGCGGGGACTAGCGTACCTGACAGATACGCAGTATTTT
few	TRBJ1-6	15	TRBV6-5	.	CASSYDSSYNSPLHF	TGTGCCAGCAGTTACGACAGCTCCTATAATTCACCCCTCCACTTT
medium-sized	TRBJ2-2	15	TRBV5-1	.	CASSYRDTFTGELFF	TGCGCCAGCAGCTATCGGGACACCTTCACCGGGGAGCTGTTTTTT
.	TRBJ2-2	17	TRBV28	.	CASSSVNVAGVTGELFF	TGTGCCAGCAGTTCCGTTAATGTGGCAGGGGTTACCGGGGAGCTGTTTTTT
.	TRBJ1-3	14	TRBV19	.	CASSIGASGNTIYF	TGTGCCAGTAGTATAGGAGCTTCTGGAAACACCATATATTTT
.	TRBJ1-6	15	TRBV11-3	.	CASSLRSAYNSPLHF	TGTGCCAGCAGCTTAAGGTCAGCCTATAATTCACCCCTCCACTTT
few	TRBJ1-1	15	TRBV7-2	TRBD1	CASSFGQGTNTEAFF	TGTGCCAGCAGCTTTGGACAGGGGACCAACACTGAAGCTTTCTTT
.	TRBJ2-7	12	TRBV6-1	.	CASRGIFYEQYF	TGTGCCAGCAGGGGGATTTTCTACGAGCAGTACTTC
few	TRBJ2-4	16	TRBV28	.	CASSGSGGVAKNIQYF	TGTGCCAGCAGTGGTTCTGGGGGAGTAGCCAAAAACATTCAGTACTTC
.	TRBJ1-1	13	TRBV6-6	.	CASSYGENTEAFF	TGTGCCAGCAGTTACGGGGAGAACACTGAAGCTTTCTTT
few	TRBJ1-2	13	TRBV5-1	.	CASSWDRYYGYTF	TGCGCCAGCAGCTGGGACCGCTACTATGGCTACACCTTC
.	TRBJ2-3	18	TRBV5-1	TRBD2	CASSLGRLAGGRTDTQYF	TGCGCCAGCAGCTTGGGGAGACTAGCGGGAGGGCGGACAGATACGCAGTATTTT
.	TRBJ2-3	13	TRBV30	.	CAWGTFRTDTQYF	TGTGCCTGGGGTACGTTTCGCACAGATACGCAGTATTTT
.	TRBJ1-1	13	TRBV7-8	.	CASGLGLNTEAFF	TGTGCCTCGGGACTTGGGTTGAACACTGAAGCTTTCTTT
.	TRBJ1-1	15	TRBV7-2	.	CASSLWAGSNTEAFF	TGTGCCAGCAGCTTATGGGCGGGGTCGAACACTGAAGCTTTCTTT
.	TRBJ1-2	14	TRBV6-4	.	CASLLIRVRSGYTF	TGTGCCAGCTTACTCATTCGAGTGCGGTCCGGCTACACCTTC
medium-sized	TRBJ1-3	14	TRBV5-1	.	CASSPGRIGNTIYF	TGCGCCAGCAGCCCGGGACGGATTGGAAACACCATATATTTT
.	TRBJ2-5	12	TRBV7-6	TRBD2	CASSRGGETQYF	TGTGCCAGCAGCCGGGGAGGGGAGACCCAGTACTTC
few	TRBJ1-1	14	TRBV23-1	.	CASSQEGGETEAFF	TGCGCCAGCAGTCAGGAGGGGGGAGAAACTGAAGCTTTCTTT
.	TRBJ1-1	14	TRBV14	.	CASSQEQMNTEAFF	TGTGCCAGCAGCCAAGAACAGATGAACACTGAAGCTTTCTTT
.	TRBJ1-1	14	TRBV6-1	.	CASSVGLRNTEAFF	TGTGCCAGCAGTGTGGGCCTTCGGAACACTGAAGCTTTCTTT
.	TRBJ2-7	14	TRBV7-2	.	CASSAVGGSYEQYF	TGTGCTAGCAGCGCGGTAGGCGGCTCCTACGAGCAGTACTTC
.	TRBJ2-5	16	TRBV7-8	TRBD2	CASSFLLAGKQETQYF	TGTGCCAGCAGCTTCCTACTAGCGGGGAAACAAGAGACCCAGTACTTC
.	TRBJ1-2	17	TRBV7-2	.	CASSLGIRTRQNYGYTF	TGTGCCAGCAGCTTAGGAATTAGGACGAGGCAGAACTATGGCTACACCTTC
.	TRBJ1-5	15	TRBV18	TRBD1	CASSRGQGGNQPQHF	TGTGCCAGCTCACGTGGACAGGGAGGCAATCAGCCCCAGCATTTT
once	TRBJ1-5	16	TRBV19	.	CASSPQGAGGNQPQHF	TGTGCCAGTAGCCCCCAGGGCGCAGGGGGCAATCAGCCCCAGCATTTT
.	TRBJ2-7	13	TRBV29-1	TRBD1	CSVAPTGGHEQYF	TGCAGCGTTGCCCCCACAGGGGGCCACGAGCAGTACTTC
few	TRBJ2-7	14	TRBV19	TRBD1	CASSIAGQDYEQYF	TGTGCCAGTAGTATAGCGGGACAGGACTACGAGCAGTACTTC
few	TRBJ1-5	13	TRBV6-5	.	CASSYSIGQPQHF	TGTGCCAGCAGTTACTCGATCGGTCAGCCCCAGCATTTT
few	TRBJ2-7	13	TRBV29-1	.	CSVAQTSSYEQYF	TGCAGCGTTGCGCAAACGAGCTCCTACGAGCAGTACTTC
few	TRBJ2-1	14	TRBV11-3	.	CASSLGAGYNEQFF	TGTGCCAGCAGCTTAGGCGCGGGATATAATGAGCAGTTCTTC
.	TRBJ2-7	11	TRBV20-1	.	CSARDPREQYF	TGCAGTGCTAGAGACCCACGCGAGCAGTACTTC
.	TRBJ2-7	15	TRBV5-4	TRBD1	CASTSQGVLAYEQYF	TGTGCCAGCACCTCACAGGGGGTTCTAGCCTACGAGCAGTACTTC
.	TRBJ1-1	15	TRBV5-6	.	CASSSLRGMNTEAFF	TGTGCCAGCAGCTCGTTACGGGGGATGAACACTGAAGCTTTCTTT
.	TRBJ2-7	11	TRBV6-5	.	CASSEFGPPYF	TGTGCCAGCAGTGAATTTGGCCCGCCGTACTTC
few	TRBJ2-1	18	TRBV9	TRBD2	CASSTRASGRRSYNEQFF	TGTGCCAGCTCGACTAGGGCTAGCGGGAGGAGGTCCTACAATGAGCAGTTCTTC
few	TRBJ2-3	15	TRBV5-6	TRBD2	CASSLRTSGKDTQYF	TGTGCCAGCAGCTTGAGGACTAGCGGGAAAGATACGCAGTATTTT
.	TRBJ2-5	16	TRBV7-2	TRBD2	CASSQRLAGVQETQYF	TGTGCCAGCAGCCAACGACTAGCGGGGGTCCAAGAGACCCAGTACTTC
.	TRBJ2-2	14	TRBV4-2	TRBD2	CASGRERENGELFF	TGTGCCAGCGGTAGGGAGCGGGAGAACGGGGAGCTGTTTTTT
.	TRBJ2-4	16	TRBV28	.	CASSLAGTTRGNIQYF	TGTGCCAGCAGTTTGGCGGGAACAACCCGGGGGAACATTCAGTACTTC
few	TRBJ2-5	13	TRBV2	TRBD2	CASSLSGRETQYF	TGTGCCAGCAGTCTTAGCGGGAGAGAGACCCAGTACTTC
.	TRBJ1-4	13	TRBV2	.	CASSPATNEKLFF	TGTGCCAGCAGTCCGGCAACTAATGAAAAACTGTTTTTT
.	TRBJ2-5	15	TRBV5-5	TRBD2	CASSLITSGRETQYF	TGTGCCAGCAGCTTGATCACTAGCGGGAGAGAGACCCAGTACTTC
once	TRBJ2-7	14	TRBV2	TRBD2	CASSSSGSSYEQYF	TGTGCCAGCAGCAGCAGCGGGAGCAGCTACGAGCAGTACTTC
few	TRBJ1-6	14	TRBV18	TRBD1	CASSPETGASPLHF	TGTGCCAGCTCACCTGAGACAGGGGCTTCACCCCTCCACTTT
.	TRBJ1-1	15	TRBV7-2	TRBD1	CASSSRQGADTEAFF	TGTGCCAGCAGCTCACGACAGGGGGCGGACACTGAAGCTTTCTTT
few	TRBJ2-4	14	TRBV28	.	CASSFGQHKNIQYF	TGTGCCAGCAGTTTCGGTCAGCACAAAAACATTCAGTACTTC
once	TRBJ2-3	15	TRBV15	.	CATSRSGTPTDTQYF	TGTGCCACCAGCAGGTCCGGGACTCCCACAGATACGCAGTATTTT
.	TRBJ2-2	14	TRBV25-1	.	CASSRRTNTGELFF	TGTGCCAGCAGTAGACGTACGAACACCGGGGAGCTGTTTTTT
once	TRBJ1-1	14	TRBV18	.	CASSPNTGGTEAFF	TGTGCCAGCTCACCAAACACGGGGGGCACTGAAGCTTTCTTT
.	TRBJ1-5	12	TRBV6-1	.	CASRAGVQPQHF	TGTGCCAGCAGGGCAGGAGTTCAGCCCCAGCATTTT